This TCR beta chain was recovered during a study of CD8 T cells in Susac syndrome. The authors sequenced TCR beta from blood CD8+ and CD4+ T cells. While CD8+ and CD4+ T cells were isolated negatively, TEMRA cells were enriched by FACS. The CDR3 runs 13 residues. V was clipped by 1 base and J by 7 bases, with 9 bases between them. The germline V gene has CDR1 SGHDT and CDR2 YYEEEE. RNA in amounts of roughly 0.5 to 1 ug was reverse transcribed with random hexamers. A multiplex approach, immunoSEQ multiplex PCR, amplified TCR beta CDR3 across 54 Vbeta and 13 Jbeta. TCRdb processed the immunoSEQ multiplex PCR reads anew with MiXCR; each CDR3 protein has one entry. The sample shows 300,000 or so distinct CDR3 sequences, roughly nine tenths of them seen only once.

This sequence was found in a human donor with multiple sclerosis. What was sequenced was CD4+ T cells from PBMCs. The chain uses TRBV5-6 and TRBJ1-5, with unresolved D. The CDR3 sequence is CASSLTGRQPQHF. CDR3 nucleotides: TGTGCCAGCAGCTTGACCGGGAGACAGCCCCAGCATTTT.